This T cell receptor (beta chain) was retrieved from a study of CD8+ T cells in alopecia areata. Study background: Treatment of the treated patients consisted of oral tofacitinib, 5 to 10 mg twice daily. Tofacitinib exposure lasted 6 to 18 months, followed by 6 months off drug.

This clone has ten or more counts. The antigen remains unidentified. The sorting of PBMCs gave CD4+ and CD8+ T cells. Extraction of RNA preceded its reverse transcription into cDNA, which served as the sequencing template. The method was immunoSEQ multiplex PCR; TCRdb's version includes in-frame clones alone and lacks a portion of them. The table records some 130,000 clones, approximately 49% of them present only once. General study results and limits: Scalp data also include sequences from resident alphabeta T cells of normal skin.

The length of the CDR3 is 15 residues. Per the germline V gene, CDR1 is SGHTA and CDR2 is FQGNSA. Deletions cut 5 bases from V and 2 bases from J, with 15 bases between. This sample comprised CD8+ T cells sorted from blood, obtained at week 0. The J gene is TRBJ1-2, the V gene TRBV7-2; D ambiguous. This TCR was sampled from a human donor with alopecia areata. DNA for the CDR3: TGTGCCAGCAGCCTCCTTTTTGGAGGGAACTATGGCTACACCTTC. It encodes CASSLLFGGNYGYTF.